Shown below are 18 T cell receptor beta chains from a single sample sequenced in a study of T-cell memory formation after mild COVID-19. TCRdb re-analysed the 5' RACE reads in MiXCR, keeping a single row per CDR3 protein. In the table there are about 350,000 distinct CDR3 sequences, around 13% of which are singletons. Input material: PBMCs or a T cell subset sorted from them (not recorded which). The origin of the receptors is a man aged 18 to 29 who had mild COVID-19 (a few samples of this study predate the infection). Cell type and time point are not known.

This clonotype has only a few counts. For the CDR3, the DNA is TGCAGTGACCGAAGGCGGGGGGCGGCCTATGGCTACACCTTC. Amino acid sequence: CSDRRRGAAYGYTF. V gene TRBV20-1 combines with J gene TRBJ1-2, with D perhaps matching TRBD1 (6 bases). V was trimmed by 7 bases and J by 4 bases, leaving 19 bases between them. The CDR3 spans 14 residues. Germline V lookup: CDR1 DFQATT, CDR2 SNEGSKA (reference sequence).

V usage is TRBV7-2 and J usage is TRBJ1-5; D uncertain. Germline CDR1 reads SGHTA; CDR2 reads FQGNSA. The CDR3 extends over 14 amino acids. The V end was cut by 5 bases, the J end by 5 bases, with 13 bases between. The CDR3 nucleotides read TGTGCCAGCAGCAACGTGGCCGGTTATCAGCCCCAGCATTTT. The encoded protein is CASSNVAGYQPQHF.

This clonotype was found many times. V usage is TRBV7-2 and J usage is TRBJ1-2; no clear D gene. This CDR3 region has 12 residues. V lost 3 bases to trimming and J lost 8 bases, with 10 bases between them. Germline assignment: CDR1 SGHTA and CDR2 FQGNSA. CDR3 coding DNA: TGTGCCAGCAGCTTGCGCCGTGGAGGCTACACCTTC. The encoded protein is CASSLRRGGYTF.

The chain uses TRBV4-3 and TRBJ2-7, with D perhaps TRBD1 (5 bases). V gave up 0 bases and J gave up 1 base, with 10 bases separating them. Germline lookup yields CDR1 LGHNA and CDR2 YSLEER. The CDR3 extends over 15 amino acids. Written as DNA, the CDR3 is TGCGCCAGCAGCCAAGACCCGGCAGGGTCCTACGAGCAGTACTTC. Protein sequence: CASSQDPAGSYEQYF.

This clonotype occurred a few times. The chain is built from TRBV12-3 or TRBV12-4 and TRBJ2-1, with D tentatively TRBD2 (6 bases). This CDR3 is 14 amino acids long. With 1 base removed from V and 9 bases from J, the gap between germline ends came to 13 bases. The DNA of the CDR3 is TGTGCCAGCAGTTTAGTGCTAGCGAGTAGTGAGCAGTTCTTC. Amino acid sequence: CASSLVLASSEQFF.

The chain links TRBV27 to TRBJ2-7; D may be TRBD1 (6 bases). The CDR3 spans 13 residues. Germline CDR1 MNHEY, CDR2 SMNVEV (reference sequence). V gave up 2 bases and J gave up 6 bases, with 11 bases separating them. The CDR3 DNA follows: TGTGCCAGCAGTTTAGGAAGAGGGGGCGAGCAGTACGTC. Protein sequence: CASSLGRGGEQYV.

The rearrangement uses TRBV20-1 and TRBJ1-3, with no clear D. The V gene's germline CDR1 is DFQATT and CDR2 SNEGSKA (reference sequence). The V end lost 0 bases, the J end lost 0 bases, and 9 bases lay between the germline ends. This CDR3 has 15 amino acids. The CDR3 DNA is TGCAGTGCTAGAGATCGCCAGAGCTCTGGAAACACCATATATTTT. This codes for CSARDRQSSGNTIYF.

This clonotype has only a few counts. V gene TRBV6-1 combines with J gene TRBJ2-1, with D possibly being TRBD2 (6 bases). Germline V gene lookup returns CDR1 MNHNS and CDR2 SASEGT. Trimming pared 5 bases from V and 0 bases from J, leaving 17 bases between. There are 17 residues in the CDR3. CDR3 amino acids: CASSRLSGQSSYNEQFF. CDR3 DNA sequence: TGTGCCAGCAGTCGACTTAGCGGTCAGAGCTCCTACAATGAGCAGTTCTTC.

This chain uses TRBV20-1 with TRBJ2-5; possibly TRBD2 for D (6 bases). The CDR3 is made up of 15 amino acids. V shed 6 bases and J shed 2 bases, with 19 bases lying between them. Germline CDR1 and CDR2: DFQATT and SNEGSKA (reference sequence). CDR3 sequence: CSAPPHSGVQETQYF. For the CDR3, the DNA is TGCAGTGCCCCGCCCCACTCGGGGGTTCAAGAGACCCAGTACTTC.

This clonotype came up a few times. CDR3 sequence (DNA): TGTGCCAGCAGACTAGGGACGGCTAGCACAGATACGCAGTATTTT. As protein: CASRLGTASTDTQYF. The V and J genes are TRBV12-3 or TRBV12-4 and TRBJ2-3; D tentatively fits TRBD1 or TRBD2 (5 bases each). The germline V and J ends were trimmed by 6 bases and 0 bases, with 13 bases remaining between them. The CDR3 consists of 15 residues.

In this sample, this clonotype turned up a few times. V and J are TRBV9 and TRBJ2-3, with TRBD1 matching 9 bases. The CDR3 sequence is 15 residues long. Germline CDR1 is SGDLS and CDR2 is YYNGEE. V was clipped by 2 bases and J by 0 bases; unmatched bases: 1. The CDR3 coding sequence is TGTGCCAGCAGCGTCGGGACAGGGAGCACAGATACGCAGTATTTT. Translation: CASSVGTGSTDTQYF.

The chain carries TRBV21-1 and TRBJ2-1; TRBD2 is taken as the D call from the table, unchecked against the DNA. TRBV21-1 is recorded as a pseudogene. CDR3 length: 15 amino acids. The CDR3 region is CASSKLRDSQNEQFF. DNA of the CDR3: TGTGCCAGCAGCAAACTTAGGGACTCACAAAATGAGCAGTTCTTC.

This clonotype was observed many times. This chain joins TRBV2 and TRBJ2-5, with 8 bases aligning to TRBD1. This CDR3 has 15 residues. Germline V gene sequence: CDR1 SNHLY, CDR2 FYNNEI. The junction had 5 bases not matched to a gene; V was cut back by 3 bases and J by 2 bases. Here the CDR3 reads CASSDSWTGQETQYF. CDR3 nucleotide sequence: TGTGCCAGCAGTGATTCTTGGACAGGGCAAGAGACCCAGTACTTC.

This clonotype was seen only a few times. V usage is TRBV5-5 and J usage is TRBJ1-1; D remains ambiguous. The CDR3 is 14 residues long. The germline V gene encodes CDR1 SGHKS and CDR2 YYEKEE (reference sequence). The germline V and J ends were trimmed by 0 bases and 4 bases, with 10 bases remaining between them. The CDR3 DNA is TGTGCCAGCAGCTTGGAGCCCCGAGGCACTGAAGCTTTCTTT. Protein sequence: CASSLEPRGTEAFF.

This clonotype was found a few times. The chain is built from TRBV7-8 and TRBJ1-2; D is perhaps TRBD1 (5 bases). V lost 1 base and J 6 bases, leaving 9 bases between the germline ends. This CDR3 comprises 13 residues. Germline loops: CDR1 SGHVS, CDR2 FQNEAQ. For the CDR3, the DNA is TGTGCCAGCAGCTTAGTAGGAGGGGATGGCTACACCTTC. It codes for CASSLVGGDGYTF.

CDR3 protein: CASSSSGTGGIDEQYV. The DNA of the CDR3 is TGTGCCAGCAGTTCCTCCGGGACAGGGGGCATAGACGAGCAGTACGTC. The chain employs TRBV5-6 and TRBJ2-7, with TRBD1 identical over 12 bases. The CDR3 extends over 16 amino acids. Trimming removed 5 bases from V and 5 bases from J; junction bases left unmatched: 11. Germline values: CDR1 SGHDT, CDR2 YYEEEE.

This clonotype was picked up a small number of times. The rearrangement links TRBV5-8 to TRBJ2-3; unclear D gene. V was cut by 1 base and J by 6 bases, with 9 bases left in between. CDR1 and CDR2 (germline): SGHTS, YDEGEE. CDR3 length: 13 residues. This CDR3 is CASSLSGFDTQYF. The CDR3 region has the DNA TGTGCCAGCAGCTTGTCCGGTTTTGATACGCAGTATTTT.

This clonotype was counted only a few times. The chain is built from TRBV28 and TRBJ2-7, with 7 bases that match TRBD1. The CDR3 runs to 13 residues. Trimming cost V 6 bases and J 5 bases; bases outside gene matches: 7. CDR1 and CDR2 (germline): MDHEN, SYDVKM. In DNA, the CDR3 is TGTGCCAGCAGCCGCAGGGGGACCAACGAGCAGTACGTC. Protein product: CASSRRGTNEQYV.